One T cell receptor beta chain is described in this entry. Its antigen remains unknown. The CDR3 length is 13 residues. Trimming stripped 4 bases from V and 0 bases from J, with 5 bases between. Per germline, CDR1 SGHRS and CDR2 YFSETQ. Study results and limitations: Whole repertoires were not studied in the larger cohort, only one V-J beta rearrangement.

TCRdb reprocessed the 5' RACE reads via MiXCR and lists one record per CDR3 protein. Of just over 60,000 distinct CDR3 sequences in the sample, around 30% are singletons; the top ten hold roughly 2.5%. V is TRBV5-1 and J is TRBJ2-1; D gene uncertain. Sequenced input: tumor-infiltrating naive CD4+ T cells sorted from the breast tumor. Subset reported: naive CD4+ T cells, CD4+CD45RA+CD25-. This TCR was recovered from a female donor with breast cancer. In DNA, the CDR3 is TGCGCCAGCAGCCCGTCCTCCTACAATGAGCAGTTCTTC. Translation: CASSPSSYNEQFF.